The rows below give T cell receptor beta chains drawn from one sample of a study of early T cells in non-severe SARS-CoV-2 infection. MiXCR was run by TCRdb on the 5' RACE reads, yielding one entry per CDR3 protein. This table has more than 65,000 distinct CDR3 sequences, under 15% appearing once. The material sequenced was whole blood. The source of these receptors is an adult who was a healthcare worker with PCR-confirmed SARS-CoV-2 infection or an uninfected control (not recorded which). Each CDR3 is given without its conserved first and last residue.

>TRBV18|TRBJ1-3
ASSPKGAAPSSGNTIY
>TRBV20-1|TRBJ1-5
SARVADYSNQPQH
>TRBV7-9|TRBJ2-1
ASSLAEYNEQF
>TRBV20-1|TRBJ1-1
SARRDQGLSTEAF
>TRBV3-1|TRBJ2-5
ASGTGGQETQY
>TRBV4-2|TRBJ1-2
ASSQGSGHFYGYT
>TRBV12-3/TRBV12-4|TRBJ1-1
ASSLLAASMGAF
>TRBV6-5|TRBJ2-7
ASSPDRGRSSYEQY
>TRBV7-2|TRBJ2-1
ASSLVINEQF
>TRBV7-6|TRBJ2-5
ASSQTSQRGQETQY
>TRBV29-1|TRBJ2-5
SVAGEVTGETQY
>TRBV14|TRBJ2-5
ASSRLLAGGPETQY
>TRBV29-1|TRBJ2-5
SVGPGTARETQY
>TRBV7-2|TRBJ2-6
ASSGGRAGANVLT
>TRBV5-1|TRBJ2-7
ASSLPQTYEQY
>TRBV7-2|TRBJ2-1
ASSPQRFYNEQF
>TRBV14|TRBJ2-1
ASSQEGSAGAYNEQF
>TRBV3-1|TRBJ2-7
ASSQGGTSSYEQY
>TRBV29-1|TRBJ2-3
SVSIRWTDTQY
>TRBV7-2|TRBJ2-3
ASSSRAGALPDTQY
>TRBV12-3/TRBV12-4|TRBJ2-2
ASSPHTGELF
>TRBV20-1|TRBJ2-5
SARDPTSGREETQY
>TRBV20-1|TRBJ2-7
SATSQEYEQY
>TRBV7-3|TRBJ1-6
ASSLAIPLHNSPLH
>TRBV5-1|TRBJ2-2
ASSLGRRGSTGELF
>TRBV12-3/TRBV12-4|TRBJ1-3
ASSPQGTGNTIY
>TRBV4-3|TRBJ2-7
ASSHGTGPYEQY
>TRBV3-1|TRBJ2-7
ASSLRDKAYEQY
>TRBV11-2|TRBJ1-1
ASSLDRRYLGTEAF
>TRBV20-1|TRBJ2-3
SARRPSTDTQY
>TRBV3-1|TRBJ2-5
ASSQDRTGGTQY
>TRBV20-1|TRBJ1-1
SATPGTTTMNTEAF
>TRBV6-5|TRBJ1-1
ASKGPKQGAF
>TRBV9|TRBJ2-3
ASSGSGGVVDTQY
>TRBV2|TRBJ1-6
ASSSQFNSPLH
>TRBV6-1|TRBJ1-6
ASRAETGRITSPLH
>TRBV20-1|TRBJ2-7
SAMGTSYEQY
>TRBV5-1|TRBJ1-2
ASSWTGGDYGYT
>TRBV10-3|TRBJ2-7
AIGQGADEQY
>TRBV5-1|TRBJ2-5
ASSLEGGRQETQY
>TRBV7-3|TRBJ1-1
ASSLTGMSEAF
>TRBV30|TRBJ1-2
AWRSTSQT
>TRBV4-1|TRBJ2-5
ASSQEPPPGGETQY
>TRBV29-1|TRBJ2-7
SAVGTPDSYEQY
>TRBV7-2|TRBJ2-3
ASSPPGLAGGPSDTQY
>TRBV6-6|TRBJ1-5
ASRGQGSPSPQH
>TRBV10-3|TRBJ2-1
AISVSGTSSYNEQF